This T cell receptor beta chain came from a study of blood T cell repertoires in COVID-19 (TCRdb year 2020). For the wider study: Collaborator samples came from the United States, Italy and Spain and covered acute and convalescent phases of COVID-19. The material from the prospective study consisted of cDNA or gDNA derived from T cells, B-cell-depleted T cells, or PBMCs. HLA class I and class II types, where available, came from metadata supplied by the sample provider rather than from assay-based typing. Samples came from the ongoing ImmuneRACE study (first 160 participants) plus 1,254 subjects from 6 global collaborators. Subjects who had been exposed to COVID-19, were actively infected with it, or had recovered from it provided the deeply sampled blood TCRbeta repertoires that made up the dataset. The repertoires were released in a freely available public database meant as a resource for research on the immune response to SARS-CoV-2. Sample metadata almost always included a de-identified subject ID, COVID-19 status, age in years and sex.

The CDR3 runs 17 amino acids, cysteine and phenylalanine included. Just the 51-base CDR3 DNA is kept, in frame starting at base 1. Relative to germline, V is missing 1 base and J is missing 1 base, with 9 bases of the junction outside any gene match. CDR1 and CDR2, per the germline V gene, are SQVTM and ANQGSEA. The immunoSEQ Assay, a bias-controlled multiplex PCR, was used to amplify TCRbeta CDR3 regions from genomic DNA. From the authors' description of their analysis: Within the assay, amplification of reference gene primers was used to estimate how many nucleated cells each sample contained. To quantify the absolute abundance of each unique TCRbeta CDR3 rearrangement, sequence reads were collapsed and filtered. For each sample, productive Simpson clonality was calculated as the square root of Simpson's diversity index across productive rearrangements. Entries here come from immuneACCESS through TCRdb and include only in-frame sequences with V and J called. Some clones fail to appear in such tables; in the studies checked, an unresolved V gene covers under half of the shortfall, and the cause of the remainder is unknown. The V and J calls and clone size were taken over from that table, and D and trimming were inferred from the DNA. The sample has tens of thousands of clones on record, 87% of them singletons. The top ten clones comprise around 9.1% of the sample.

Each collaborating institution followed its own protocols to collect whole blood in K2EDTA tubes. For TCRbeta analysis, collaborators shipped samples in one of three forms: frozen whole blood, isolated PBMCs, or DNA extracted from either of those sample types. Regarding this clone: Its antigen has not been determined. The input lacks base qualities; no much larger clone sits a single base away.

On the study overall, not on this receptor specifically: Clinical and demographic metadata were provided uncurated, with the amount varying by source and participant.

The specimen sequenced was peripheral blood. The source is a human donor with acute or convalescent COVID-19. The donor label of this sample is uncertain. The receptor chain draws on TRBV29-1 and TRBJ2-2; TRBD1 fits 7 bases in the junction. CDR3 protein: CSVEVKIRTGNTGELFF. Here is the DNA: TGCAGCGTTGAAGTCAAAATCCGGACAGGGAACACCGGGGAGCTGTTTTTT.